This TCR beta chain was sequenced in a study of human T cells and chemical hapten exposure. Documented time point: patch test 1, 2 weeks after DPC sensitization. Treatment meaning: therapeutic diphenylcyclopropenone sensitization with weekly scalp DPC. MiXCR, applied by TCRdb to the RACE reads, yields one record per CDR3 protein. The sample includes about 340,000 distinct CDR3 sequences, under 8% of them seen just once. This clonotype was observed at least ten times. The origin of this receptor is a woman younger than 30 with alopecia areata. Some clones in this sample may be carry-over from other donors' samples. The sequencing here drew on whole blood, taken in connection with sensitization to the hapten diphenylcyclopropenone (DPC).

Here the CDR3 reads CASSRAQGGEQFF. CDR3 nucleotide sequence: TGCGCCAGCAGCCGAGCGCAGGGGGGTGAGCAGTTCTTC. The V gene is TRBV4-3, the J gene TRBJ2-1; D possibly corresponds to TRBD1 (7 bases). The germline V gene has CDR1 LGHNA and CDR2 YSLEER. The CDR3 has 13 residues. Deletions cut 4 bases from V and 9 bases from J, with 13 bases between.